This T cell receptor (beta chain) was identified during a study of shared clonotypes between healthy human individuals. CDR3 size: 15 residues. Trimming at V came to 4 bases and at J to 0 bases, leaving 3 bases not matched to a gene. The germline CDR1 and CDR2 sequences are MNHNS and SASEGT. Repertoires were generated with immunoSEQ multiplex PCR, while TCRdb's copy carries only in-frame clones and drops some. The sample yields a few million clones, about 92% seen once. Study-level results: Among donors, sharing of clonotypes was expected to be affected by sequencing depth. Few donors limited the genetic and exposure-history diversity represented.

In regard to this clone: The antigen remains unidentified.

This sequence joins TRBV6-1 and TRBJ2-7; 10 nucleotides agree with TRBD2. Source material: naive CD4+ T cells sorted from blood. The sample's subset: CD45RA+ positively selected. The TCR originated in a man aged 18 to 35 in good health. The CDR3 bases are TGTGCCAGCAGTGGAGCGGGGGGGGGCTCCTACGAGCAGTACTTC. Amino acids: CASSGAGGGSYEQYF.